One sample yielded the 28 T cell receptor beta chains listed below, sequenced in a study of CXCR3-negative and CXCR3-positive naive CD8 T cells. UMI-tagged TRB cDNA libraries were built via 5' RACE. TCRdb reprocessed the 5' RACE reads, with one entry per CDR3 protein and no DNA. The sample holds some 66,000 distinct CDR3 sequences. Sequencing was performed on naive CXCR3- CD8+ T cells from blood. Documented subset: CD45RO-CCR7+CD27+CD95- naive CD8+ T cells lacking CXCR3 (TNR3-). These receptors were taken from a human donor in good health. Some clones in this sample may be carry-over from other donors' samples.

The rearrangement links TRBV7-8 to TRBJ2-1; with no DNA, the TCRdb D assignment of TRBD1 cannot be verified. CDR1 is SGHVS, CDR2 FQNEAQ, per germline. The CDR3 loop spans 20 amino acids. CDR3 sequence reads: CASSLSLPRISRGPGNEQFF.

CDR3 residues: CSVRGQGQEYNEQFF. This chain uses TRBV20-1 with TRBJ2-1; TCRdb outputs TRBD1, but without DNA this stays unchecked. Germline CDR1 DFQATT, CDR2 SNEGSKA (reference sequence). CDR3 length equals 15 residues.

The V call is TRBV7-9, the J call TRBJ2-5. CDR1 is SEHNR, CDR2 FQNEAQ, per germline (reference sequence). The CDR3 extends over 13 amino acids. CDR3 loop: CASSRPGQETQYF. Combining the CDR3 with reference TRBV7-9 and TRBJ2-5 gives the whole variable domain DTGVSQNPRHKITKRGQNVTFRCDPISEHNRLYWYRQTLGQGPEFLTYFQNEAQLEKSRLLSDRFSAERPKGSFSTLEIQRTEQGDSAMYLCASSRPGQETQYFGPGTRLLVL.

The chain carries TRBV7-9 and TRBJ2-4; TCRdb's D call of TRBD1 is untestable without DNA. Germline-derived CDR1 and CDR2 are SEHNR and FQNEAQ (reference sequence). The CDR3 sequence is 17 residues long. The CDR3 protein is CASSLEPGNDAKNIQYF.

The CDR3 is CSVDFGQVSPGELFF. The genes are TRBV29-1 and TRBJ2-2; TCRdb's D call, TRBD1, is unchecked because there is no DNA. The germline V gene has CDR1 SQVTM and CDR2 ANQGSEA. This CDR3 has 15 residues.

The chain's CDR3 is CASSLTGGTGELFF. The chain joins TRBV7-3 to TRBJ2-2; TCRdb's D call of TRBD2 is untestable without DNA. Per germline, CDR1 SGHTA and CDR2 FQGTGA. The CDR3 is made up of 14 amino acids.

The chain links TRBV4-2 to TRBJ2-2; TCRdb gives TRBD2 as the D gene, but with no DNA this cannot be confirmed. The CDR3 loop spans 14 amino acids. Germline CDR1 LGHNA, CDR2 YNFKEQ. The CDR3 sequence: CASSPTSGTGELFF.

CDR3 protein: CASSPGMFSEAFF. The chain joins TRBV6-6 to TRBJ1-1; absent DNA, TCRdb's TRBD1 call cannot be checked. This CDR3 region has 13 residues. Per the germline V gene, CDR1 is MNHNY and CDR2 is SVGAGI (reference sequence).

The chain joins TRBV29-1 to TRBJ2-1; with no DNA, the TCRdb D assignment of TRBD1 cannot be verified. The CDR3 runs to 13 residues. The germline gives CDR1 SQVTM, CDR2 ANQGSEA. The chain's CDR3 is CSVEALGAGEQFF.

The V and J genes are TRBV5-1 and TRBJ2-3; with no DNA, the TCRdb D assignment of TRBD2 cannot be verified. Looked up from germline, CDR1 is SGHRS and CDR2 is YFSETQ. This CDR3 comprises 19 residues. Here the CDR3 reads CASSHDPARGGGVTDTQYF.

The genes are TRBV10-3 and TRBJ2-5; TCRdb reports TRBD1, a call that lacks DNA to check it against. The CDR3 length is 13 residues. Germline CDR1 and CDR2: ENHRY and SYGVKD. This CDR3 is CAIGQGGQETQYF.

The chain recombines TRBV5-5 with TRBJ2-2; the TCRdb D gene call, TRBD1, has no DNA to confirm it. CDR3 length equals 19 residues. Germline V gene lookup returns CDR1 SGHKS and CDR2 YYEKEE (reference sequence). The chain's CDR3 is CASSDHTSPGTTNTGELFF.

The gene calls are TRBV29-1 and TRBJ2-7; TCRdb designates TRBD1, a call that cannot be tested without DNA. The CDR3 loop spans 14 amino acids. Germline V lookup: CDR1 SQVTM, CDR2 ANQGSEA. The CDR3 here is CSVDSSGFGYEQYF.

This chain uses TRBV7-3 with TRBJ2-5; TCRdb proposes TRBD2, but this gene call is untestable without DNA. This CDR3 comprises 16 residues. Germline-derived CDR1 and CDR2 are SGHTA and FQGTGA. CDR3 sequence: CASSLGTSGSGETQYF.

V gene TRBV15 combines with J gene TRBJ2-3; TCRdb's D call, TRBD2, is unchecked because there is no DNA. This CDR3 is 18 amino acids long. Germline loops: CDR1 LNHNV, CDR2 YYDKDF (reference sequence). CDR3 in amino acids: CATSRSPRQGGSTDTQYF.

The rearrangement uses TRBV7-3 and TRBJ2-2; checking the TCRdb D call of TRBD2 is not possible without DNA. Per the germline V gene, CDR1 is SGHTA and CDR2 is FQGTGA. This CDR3 has 14 residues. CDR3 loop: CASSFDGTTTELFF.

This chain links TRBV23-1 with TRBJ2-5; TCRdb lists TRBD1, though no DNA is available to test this call. Being an ORF, TRBV23-1 has a function that is uncertain. This CDR3 is 15 amino acids long. CDR3 sequence: CASSLFGAAQETQYF.

The rearrangement links TRBV20-1 to TRBJ2-1; TCRdb picks TRBD2, but there is no DNA to check that call. This CDR3 contains 15 residues. CDR1 and CDR2 (germline): DFQATT, SNEGSKA (reference sequence). This CDR3 reads CSARDPGGPYNEQFF.

CDR3 amino acids: CSVGEGWNSPLHF. This sequence joins TRBV29-1 and TRBJ1-6. Looked up from germline, CDR1 is SQVTM and CDR2 is ANQGSEA. This CDR3 comprises 13 residues.

The rearrangement joins TRBV6-5 to TRBJ2-6. Germline-derived CDR1 and CDR2 are MNHEY and SVGAGI. There are 15 residues in the CDR3. CDR3 sequence: CASSSQFSGANVLTF.

The rearrangement joins TRBV9 to TRBJ2-2; as DNA is missing, the TRBD2 call by TCRdb cannot be tested. CDR1 and CDR2 (germline): SGDLS, YYNGEE. This CDR3 spans 16 amino acids. CDR3 protein: CASTTEEGREAGELFF.

This rearrangement joins TRBV20-1 to TRBJ2-7; TCRdb picks TRBD1, but there is no DNA to check that call. In germline, CDR1 is DFQATT, CDR2 SNEGSKA (reference sequence). This CDR3 is built from 13 residues. This chain's CDR3 is CSAYRDNDYEQYF.

The CDR3 loop is CASAWSGTEAFF. The chain uses TRBV2 and TRBJ1-1. Germline CDR1 and CDR2: SNHLY and FYNNEI. This CDR3 has 12 amino acids. Full variable domain (missing parts from reference TRBV2 and TRBJ1-1): EPEVTQTPSHQVTQMGQEVILRCVPISNHLYFYWYRQILGQKVEFLVSFYNNEISEKSEIFDDQFSVERPDGSNFTLKIRSTKLEDSAMYFCASAWSGTEAFFGQGTRLTVV.

V usage is TRBV7-9 and J usage is TRBJ2-5. Per the germline V gene, CDR1 is SEHNR and CDR2 is FQNEAQ (reference sequence). The CDR3 sequence is 11 residues long. The CDR3 reads CASSSYETQYF. Full variable domain (rest looked up from reference TRBV7-9 and TRBJ2-5): DTGVSQNPRHKITKRGQNVTFRCDPISEHNRLYWYRQTLGQGPEFLTYFQNEAQLEKSRLLSDRFSAERPKGSFSTLEIQRTEQGDSAMYLCASSSYETQYFGPGTRLLVL.

The genes are TRBV6-1 and TRBJ2-7; TCRdb calls TRBD1, which cannot be checked without DNA. This CDR3 spans 14 amino acids. The germline V gene encodes CDR1 MNHNS and CDR2 SASEGT. The CDR3 sequence: CASSEHRGWNEQYF.

The J gene is TRBJ1-2, the V gene TRBV29-1. Germline V gene data show CDR1 as SQVTM and CDR2 as ANQGSEA. The CDR3 has 17 amino acids. The CDR3 is CSVEPWDGTLHLDGYTF. The complete variable domain, with remaining parts taken from reference TRBV29-1 and TRBJ1-2, reads SAVISQKPSRDICQRGTSLTIQCQVDSQVTMMFWYRQQPGQSLTLIATANQGSEATYESGFVIDKFPISRPNLTFSTLTVSNMSPEDSSIYLCSVEPWDGTLHLDGYTFGSGTRLTVV.

The J gene is TRBJ2-7, the V gene TRBV7-9; checking the TCRdb D call of TRBD1 is not possible without DNA. CDR1 SEHNR and CDR2 FQNEAQ come from the germline V gene (reference sequence). This CDR3 has 13 amino acids. The CDR3: CASSWTSAYEQYF.

The chain is built from TRBV15 and TRBJ1-1. CDR1 and CDR2 (germline): LNHNV, YYDKDF (reference sequence). The CDR3 is 14 residues long. The CDR3: CATNRDDWNTEAFF.